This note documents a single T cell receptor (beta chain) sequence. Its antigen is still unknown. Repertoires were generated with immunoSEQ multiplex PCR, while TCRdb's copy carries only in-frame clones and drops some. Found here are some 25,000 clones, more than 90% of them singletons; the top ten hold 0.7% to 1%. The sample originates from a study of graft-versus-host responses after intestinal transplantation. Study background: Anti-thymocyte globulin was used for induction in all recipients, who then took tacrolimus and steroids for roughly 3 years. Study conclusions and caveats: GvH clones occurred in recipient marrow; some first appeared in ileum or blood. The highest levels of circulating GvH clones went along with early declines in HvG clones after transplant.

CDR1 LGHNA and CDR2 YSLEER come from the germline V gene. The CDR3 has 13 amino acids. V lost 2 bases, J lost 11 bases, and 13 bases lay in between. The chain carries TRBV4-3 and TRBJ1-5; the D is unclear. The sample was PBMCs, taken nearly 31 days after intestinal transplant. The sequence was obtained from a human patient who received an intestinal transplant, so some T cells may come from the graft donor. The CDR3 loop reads CASSQSYPPAQHF. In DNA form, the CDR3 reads TGCGCCAGCAGCCAATCATATCCCCCAGCCCAGCATTTT.